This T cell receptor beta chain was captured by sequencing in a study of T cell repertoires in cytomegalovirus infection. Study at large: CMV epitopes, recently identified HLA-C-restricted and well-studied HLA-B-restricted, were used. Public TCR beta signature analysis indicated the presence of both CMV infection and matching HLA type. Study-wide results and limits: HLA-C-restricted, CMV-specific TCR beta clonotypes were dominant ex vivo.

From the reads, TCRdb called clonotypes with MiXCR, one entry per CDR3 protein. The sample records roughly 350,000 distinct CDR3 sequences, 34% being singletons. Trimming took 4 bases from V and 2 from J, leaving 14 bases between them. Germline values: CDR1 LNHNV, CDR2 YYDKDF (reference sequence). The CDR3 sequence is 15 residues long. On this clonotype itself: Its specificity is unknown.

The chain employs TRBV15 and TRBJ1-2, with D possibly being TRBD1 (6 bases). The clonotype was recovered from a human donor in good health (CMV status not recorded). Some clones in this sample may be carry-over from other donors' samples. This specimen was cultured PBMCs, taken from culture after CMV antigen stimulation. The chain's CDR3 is CATSTRPTGNYGYTF. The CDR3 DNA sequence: TGTGCCACCAGCACCCGACCCACAGGGAACTATGGCTACACCTTC.